The 16 T cell receptor beta chains below all came from one sample that was sequenced in a study of blood T cell repertoires in COVID-19. The data were produced by immunoSEQ multiplex PCR, yet TCRdb's version contains in-frame clones alone and is incomplete. The sample has about 300,000 clones; 85% to 90% are singletons. Sequencing used PBMCs or T cells enriched from blood (not recorded which). Receptor source: a young woman who had recovered from COVID-19.

The chain links TRBV2 to TRBJ2-7; 14 bases match TRBD2. Germline loops: CDR1 SNHLY, CDR2 FYNNEI. Unmatched junction bases numbered 4, after V lost 7 bases and J lost 5 bases. The CDR3 is 14 amino acids. CDR3 residues: CASTGTSGRHEQYF. Written as DNA, the CDR3 is TGTGCCAGCACCGGGACTAGCGGGAGACACGAGCAGTACTTC.

This chain uses TRBV2 with TRBJ1-2; no clear D. CDR3 size: 14 residues. Looked up from germline, CDR1 is SNHLY and CDR2 is FYNNEI. Trimming cost V 6 bases and J 4 bases, with 15 bases left between them. The CDR3 bases are TGTGCCAGCAGCCGGGATTCGGCGACCTATGGCTACACCTTC. Translation: CASSRDSATYGYTF.

The V and J genes are TRBV5-6 and TRBJ1-2; no clear D gene. Deletions cut 0 bases from V and 0 bases from J, with 3 bases between. The CDR3 sequence is 13 residues long. Germline assignment: CDR1 SGHDT and CDR2 YYEEEE. The DNA of the CDR3 is TGTGCCAGCAGCTTGGCCGCTAACTATGGCTACACCTTC. Translated: CASSLAANYGYTF.

This clone was observed at least ten times. The V call is TRBV14, the J call TRBJ2-5; 9 positions match TRBD2. The V gene end was trimmed by 1 base and the J gene end by 4 bases; junction bases not matched to a gene: 4. CDR1 is SGHDN, CDR2 FVKESK, per germline. This CDR3 comprises 15 residues. The DNA for the CDR3 is TGTGCCAGCAGCCAAGGGCTAGCGGGAACAGAGACCCAGTACTTC. It specifies CASSQGLAGTETQYF.

The chain carries TRBV28 and TRBJ2-1; 8 bases align to TRBD1. CDR1 is MDHEN and CDR2 is SYDVKM in the germline V gene. V was clipped by 5 bases and J by 0 bases; unmatched bases: 3. This CDR3 spans 15 amino acids. This CDR3 reads CASSRDRSSYNEQFF. The CDR3 bases are TGTGCCAGCAGTAGGGACAGGAGCTCCTACAATGAGCAGTTCTTC.

The chain uses TRBV9 and TRBJ2-1, with 7 bases fitting TRBD1. Trimming cost V 3 bases and J 0 bases; bases outside gene matches: 3. CDR3 length: 15 residues. CDR1 and CDR2 from the germline V gene are SGDLS and YYNGEE. CDR3 residues: CASSAGQSSYNEQFF. The CDR3 nucleotides read TGTGCCAGCAGCGCGGGACAGAGCTCCTACAATGAGCAGTTCTTC.

V usage is TRBV7-6 and J usage is TRBJ2-3; the match to TRBD2 covers 12 bases. Germline CDR1 reads SGHVS; CDR2 reads FNYEAQ. V lost 1 base to trimming and J lost 7 bases; unmatched junction nucleotides: 6. The CDR3 runs 16 residues. CDR3 nucleotides: TGTGCCAGCAGCTTAGAACTAGCGGGAGGACCTCATACGCAGTATTTT. As protein: CASSLELAGGPHTQYF.

V is TRBV2 and J is TRBJ1-2; tentatively, D is TRBD1 (6 bases). The CDR3 contains 13 residues. V was cut by 7 bases and J by 8 bases, with 17 bases left in between. Germline V gene lookup returns CDR1 SNHLY and CDR2 FYNNEI. CDR3 sequence (DNA): TGTGCCAGCAATCCCGGGTGGGGGCAGGGCTACACCTTC. Translating gives CASNPGWGQGYTF.

The chain carries TRBV15 and TRBJ1-2, with TRBD1 matching 9 bases. The CDR3 has 16 amino acids. Trimming at V came to 9 bases and at J to 8 bases, leaving 19 bases not matched to a gene. Germline V gene lookup returns CDR1 LNHNV and CDR2 YYDKDF (reference sequence). DNA for the CDR3: TGTGCCACAAGCTATCCTGGGACAGGGCCTTTATGGGGCTACACCTTC. This gives the protein CATSYPGTGPLWGYTF.

The V call is TRBV9, the J call TRBJ2-3, with 7 bases lining up with TRBD2. CDR3 length: 16 amino acids. The germline V gene encodes CDR1 SGDLS and CDR2 YYNGEE. The V gene end was trimmed by 0 bases and the J gene end by 4 bases; junction bases not matched to a gene: 8. DNA of the CDR3: TGTGCCAGCAGCGTAGTAGTGGGGGGGGTCCCAGATACGCAGTATTTT. Translating gives CASSVVVGGVPDTQYF.

CDR3 amino acids: CASSTGGYGYTF. CDR3 in DNA: TGTGCCAGCAGTACAGGGGGCTATGGCTACACCTTC. The chain employs TRBV27 and TRBJ1-2, with 8 positions matching TRBD1. The CDR3 runs 12 residues. V was pared by 5 bases and J by 4 bases, with 0 bases of the junction left unmatched. The V gene's germline CDR1 is MNHEY and CDR2 SMNVEV (reference sequence).

The rearrangement joins TRBV5-1 to TRBJ1-2; 7 bases are a match to TRBD1. Germline loops: CDR1 SGHRS, CDR2 YFSETQ. V dropped 6 bases and J dropped 4; count of bases not matched to a gene: 6. The CDR3 runs to 13 residues. The CDR3 spells CASIGAGGYGYTF. The CDR3 DNA follows: TGCGCCAGCATCGGGGCAGGGGGCTATGGCTACACCTTC.

The chain employs TRBV6-5 and TRBJ2-3; D possibly corresponds to TRBD1 (7 bases). V lost 3 bases and J lost 3, with 16 bases in between. CDR3 length: 16 residues. The germline V gene has CDR1 MNHEY and CDR2 SVGAGI. CDR3 region: CASSYAGGRWTDTQYF. The CDR3 bases are TGTGCCAGCAGTTATGCAGGGGGGCGCTGGACAGATACGCAGTATTTT.

The chain links TRBV21-1 to TRBJ1-4. TRBV21-1 is a pseudogene segment. The CDR3 runs to 15 residues. The CDR3 DNA follows: TGTGCCAGCAGCCTCGGGGGGTACAGGCATGAAAAACTGTTTTTT. Protein: CASSLGGYRHEKLFF.

The rearrangement joins TRBV5-1 to TRBJ1-2; 7 positions match TRBD1. Germline assignment: CDR1 SGHRS and CDR2 YFSETQ. The CDR3 is made up of 14 amino acids. V lost 3 bases to trimming and J lost 8 bases; unmatched junction nucleotides: 10. The chain's CDR3 is CASSWDSMMGGYTF. In DNA, the CDR3 is TGCGCCAGCAGCTGGGACAGTATGATGGGAGGCTACACCTTC.

The V and J genes are TRBV28 and TRBJ1-1, with 7 bases matching TRBD1. The CDR3 is made up of 14 amino acids. V dropped 8 bases and J dropped 1; count of bases not matched to a gene: 7. Germline V lookup: CDR1 MDHEN, CDR2 SYDVKM. The CDR3 DNA sequence: TGTGCCAGCGGCGCAGGGGGAGCGAACACTGAAGCTTTCTTT. It specifies CASGAGGANTEAFF.